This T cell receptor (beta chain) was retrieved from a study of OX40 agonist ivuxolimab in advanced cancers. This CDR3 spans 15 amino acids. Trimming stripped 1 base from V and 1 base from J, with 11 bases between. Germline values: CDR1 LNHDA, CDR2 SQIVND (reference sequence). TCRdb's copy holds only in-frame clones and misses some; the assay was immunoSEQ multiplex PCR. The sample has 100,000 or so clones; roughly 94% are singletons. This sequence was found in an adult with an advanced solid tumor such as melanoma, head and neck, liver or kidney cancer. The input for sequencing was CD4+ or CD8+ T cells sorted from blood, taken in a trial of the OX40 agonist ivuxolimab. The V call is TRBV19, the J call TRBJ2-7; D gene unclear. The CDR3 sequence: CASSIVAESSYEQYF. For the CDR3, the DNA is TGTGCCAGTAGTATAGTAGCAGAATCATCCTACGAGCAGTACTTC.